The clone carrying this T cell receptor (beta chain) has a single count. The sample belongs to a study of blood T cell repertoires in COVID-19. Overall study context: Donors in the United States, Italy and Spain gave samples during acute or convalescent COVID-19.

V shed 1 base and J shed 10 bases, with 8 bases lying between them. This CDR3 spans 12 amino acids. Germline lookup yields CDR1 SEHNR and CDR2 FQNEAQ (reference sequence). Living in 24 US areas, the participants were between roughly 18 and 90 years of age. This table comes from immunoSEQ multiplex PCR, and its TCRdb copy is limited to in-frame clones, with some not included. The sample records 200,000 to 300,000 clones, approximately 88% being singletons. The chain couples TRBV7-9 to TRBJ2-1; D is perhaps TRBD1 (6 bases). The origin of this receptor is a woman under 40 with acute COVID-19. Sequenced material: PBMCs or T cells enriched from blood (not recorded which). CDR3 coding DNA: TGTGCCAGCAGCTTAGAAAGGGGGGAGCAGTTCTTC. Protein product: CASSLERGEQFF.